This record concerns one T cell receptor beta chain sequence. Its target is not known. The same CDR3 can be traced to other DNA sequences in this sample. The trim removed 0 bases at V and 2 bases at J, leaving 0 bases unmatched. CDR3 size: 14 residues. Germline assignment: CDR1 SGHTA and CDR2 FQGNSA. The data originate from a study of cytomegalovirus exposure and HLA in healthy donors. Each donor was nominally healthy when sampled (though unrecorded immune exposures were likely). Study-level findings and limits: TCR beta sequences reportedly predicted the HLA-A and HLA-B alleles of most subjects accurately. Per a prior analysis, the majority of TCR beta V segments were productive roughly 90% or roughly 30% of the time.

PCR involved 60 Vbeta and 13 Jbeta primers. Measured with immunoSEQ multiplex PCR; TCRdb has only the in-frame clones, and not every one. The data contain about 160,000 clones, around 84% of them singletons. The material sequenced was PBMCs. This chain joins TRBV7-2 and TRBJ2-7; TRBD2 agrees at 8 bases. The sequence came from a young man in good health and CMV-seronegative. The DNA of the CDR3 is TGTGCCAGCAGCTTAGCTAGCGGGACCTACGAGCAGTACTTC. It is translated as CASSLASGTYEQYF.